A single TCR beta chain is shown here with its context. Authors' analysis steps: It was from reference gene primer amplification that nucleated cell counts were estimated. Generated by immunoSEQ multiplex PCR, the TCRdb table keeps only in-frame clones and is missing some. The D gene and trimming were derived from the DNA, and the V and J assignments and clone size from that table. The data contain fewer than 300,000 clones, roughly 84% of them seen just once; the ten biggest clones take up around 3.2%. After removal of 3 bases from V and 0 bases from J, the junction contained 16 bases not matched to a gene. Germline V gene data show CDR1 as KGHSH and CDR2 as LQKENI. The CDR3 totals 20 residues. The data were taken from a study of blood T cell repertoires in COVID-19. Study summary: T cells, B-cell-depleted T cells, or PBMCs supplied cDNA or gDNA.

This TCR came from a woman between 18 and 30 years old with acute or convalescent COVID-19. The chain has TRBV18 and TRBJ2-3; 9 bases fit TRBD2. The sequencing input was peripheral blood. CDR3 in DNA: TGTGCCAGCTCACCCGCGGTCCGCCTAGCGGGGATACCTAGCACAGATACGCAGTATTTT. Translation gives CASSPAVRLAGIPSTDTQYF.